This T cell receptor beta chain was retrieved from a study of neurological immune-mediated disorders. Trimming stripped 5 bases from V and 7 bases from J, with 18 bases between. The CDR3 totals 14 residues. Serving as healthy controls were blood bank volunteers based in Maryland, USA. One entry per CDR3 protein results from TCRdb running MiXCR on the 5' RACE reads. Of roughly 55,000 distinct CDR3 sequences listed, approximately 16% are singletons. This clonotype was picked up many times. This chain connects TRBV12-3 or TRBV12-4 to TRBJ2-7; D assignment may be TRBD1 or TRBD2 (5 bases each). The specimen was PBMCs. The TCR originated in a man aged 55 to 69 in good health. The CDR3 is CASSAGTLRREQYF. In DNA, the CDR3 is TGTGCCAGCAGTGCCGGGACCCTCCGAAGGGAGCAGTACTTC.